Below are 13 T cell receptor beta chains sequenced from a single sample in a study of cytomegalovirus exposure and HLA in healthy donors. PCR was performed using 60 Vbeta and 13 Jbeta primers. Sequencing was performed with immunoSEQ multiplex PCR; in TCRdb, only in-frame clones are kept and a portion is missing. The sample lists about 110,000 clones; approximately 80% were seen once. Specimen: PBMCs. These TCRs come from a young man in good health and CMV-seropositive.

V and J are TRBV30 and TRBJ1-5, with 10 bases aligning to TRBD1. Trimming cost V 0 bases and J 0 bases; bases outside gene matches: 5. Germline CDR1 is GTSNPN and CDR2 is SVGIG (reference sequence). CDR3 size: 17 residues. The CDR3 protein is CAWSVQWDRGSNQPQHF. CDR3 coding DNA: TGTGCCTGGAGTGTACAATGGGACAGGGGTAGCAATCAGCCCCAGCATTTT. Variable domain in full (rest from reference TRBV30 and TRBJ1-5): SQTIHQWPATLVQPVGSPLSLECTVEGTSNPNLYWYRQAAGRGLQLLFYSVGIGQISSEVPQNLSASRPQDRQFILSSKKLLLSDSGFYLCAWSVQWDRGSNQPQHFGDGTRLSIL.

The V call is TRBV27, the J call TRBJ2-7; D gene unclear. Trimming pared 11 bases from V and 4 bases from J, leaving 6 bases between. The CDR3 is 9 residues long. Germline CDR1 is MNHEY and CDR2 is SMNVEV (reference sequence). CDR3 bases: TGTGCCGGGCAATACGAGCAGTACTTC. Protein product: CAGQYEQYF.

The rearrangement links TRBV19 to TRBJ1-4, with TRBD1 as a possible D gene (6 bases). The germline V and J ends were trimmed by 7 bases and 7 bases, with 16 bases remaining between them. This CDR3 is built from 14 residues. Germline V CDR1 and CDR2: LNHDA, SQIVND (reference sequence). CDR3 coding DNA: TGTGCCAGTAATCACTACAGGGATGGTGAAAAACTGTTTTTT. Its translation is CASNHYRDGEKLFF. The complete variable domain, with remaining parts taken from reference TRBV19 and TRBJ1-4, reads DGGITQSPKYLFRKEGQNVTLSCEQNLNHDAMYWYRQDPGQGLRLIYYSQIVNDFQKGDIAEGYSVSREKKESFPLTVTSAQKNPTAFYLCASNHYRDGEKLFFGSGTQLSVL.

The chain is built from TRBV7-8 and TRBJ1-5, with a possible D match to TRBD1 (6 bases). This CDR3 has 13 amino acids. V was clipped by 5 bases and J by 2 bases, with 7 bases between them. Germline assignment: CDR1 SGHVS and CDR2 FQNEAQ. DNA for the CDR3: TGTGCCAGCAGCCCAGGGGGCAATCAGCCCCAGCATTTT. Protein sequence: CASSPGGNQPQHF. Complete variable domain (other parts from reference TRBV7-8 and TRBJ1-5): GAGVSQSPRYKVAKRGQDVALRCDPISGHVSLFWYQQALGQGPEFLTYFQNEAQLDKSGLPSDRFFAERPEGSVSTLKIQRTQQEDSAVYLCASSPGGNQPQHFGDGTRLSIL.

This rearrangement joins TRBV30 to TRBJ2-1, with 7 bases fitting TRBD1. Trimming at V came to 4 bases and at J to 5 bases, leaving 8 bases not matched to a gene. The length of the CDR3 is 14 residues. Germline V gives CDR1 GTSNPN, CDR2 SVGIG (reference sequence). The CDR3 region has the DNA TGTGCCTGGAATTTAGGGACAGAAAACAATGAGCAGTTCTTC. This translates into CAWNLGTENNEQFF.

The chain combines TRBV10-3 with TRBJ1-3, with TRBD1 matching 7 bases. CDR1 is ENHRY, CDR2 SYGVKD, per germline. The trim removed 5 bases at V and 4 bases at J, leaving 11 bases unmatched. CDR3 length: 16 residues. In DNA form, the CDR3 reads TGTGCCATCAGTTCCGCCGACCGGGACAGAGGAAACACCATATATTTT. This sequence encodes CAISSADRDRGNTIYF.

The rearrangement uses TRBV11-3 and TRBJ1-1; tentatively, D is TRBD1 (6 bases). This CDR3 contains 14 residues. The V end lost 5 bases, the J end lost 5 bases, and 15 bases lay between the germline ends. Germline V CDR1 and CDR2: SGHNT, YENEEA. Written as DNA, the CDR3 is TGTGCCAGCAGCCAGGGGAACCGGAGAACTGAAGCTTTCTTT. Translating gives CASSQGNRRTEAFF.

This chain joins TRBV14 and TRBJ1-3; maybe TRBD1 (6 bases). Trimming shortened V by 4 bases and J by 4 bases, and 17 bases separated the two germline ends. Germline V gene data show CDR1 as SGHDN and CDR2 as FVKESK. The CDR3 loop spans 16 amino acids. CDR3 nucleotides: TGTGCCAGCAGCCGATTAGGGGGGGCGCGCGGAAACACCATATATTTT. This encodes CASSRLGGARGNTIYF.

V and J are TRBV12-5 and TRBJ1-1; 7 bases map to TRBD1. Germline CDR1 reads LGHNT; CDR2 reads FRNRAP. The ends lost 1 base at V and 2 bases at J; junction bases unmatched: 4. The CDR3 runs to 15 residues. The CDR3, as DNA: TGTGCTAGTGGTTTGGGGACAGGCGTAAACACTGAAGCTTTCTTT. It translates to CASGLGTGVNTEAFF.

The V and J genes are TRBV2 and TRBJ2-5, with a tentative D call TRBD2 (5 bases). The germline V gene has CDR1 SNHLY and CDR2 FYNNEI. V was pared by 8 bases and J by 1 base, with 14 bases between. CDR3 length: 14 residues. The DNA for the CDR3 is TGTGCCAGCTCGAAATCACGGGGCCAAGAGACCCAGTACTTC. Its translation: CASSKSRGQETQYF.

The genes are TRBV6-5 and TRBJ2-3, with unresolved D. CDR3 length equals 12 residues. V lost 1 base, J lost 6 bases, and 5 bases lay in between. Germline loops: CDR1 MNHEY, CDR2 SVGAGI. CDR3 sequence (DNA): TGTGCCAGCAGTTACTACTGGGATACGCAGTATTTT. Amino acid sequence: CASSYYWDTQYF.

This clone was seen a few times. V gene TRBV5-8 combines with J gene TRBJ2-3, with D unresolved. Trimming stripped 2 bases from V and 0 bases from J, with 7 bases between. The length of the CDR3 is 14 residues. Germline CDR1 is SGHTS and CDR2 is YDEGEE. The CDR3 nucleotides read TGTGCCAGCAGCTTTGTCTACAGCACAGATACGCAGTATTTT. Translating it yields CASSFVYSTDTQYF.

The V call is TRBV7-9, the J call TRBJ1-2; D call uncertain. Germline V gene data show CDR1 as SEHNR and CDR2 as FQNEAQ (reference sequence). Trimming cost V 3 bases and J 0 bases, with 8 bases left between them. The CDR3 is 14 amino acids. The CDR3 protein is CASSFEGPNYGYTF. The CDR3 DNA follows: TGTGCCAGCAGCTTTGAGGGCCCTAACTATGGCTACACCTTC.